What follows describes a single TCR beta chain. Its antigen is undetermined. A read error may account for a junction end that differs from germline. From unsorted bulk tissue weighing about 17-30 mg, DNA and RNA were co-extracted. The CDR3 loop spans 13 amino acids. Germline assignment: CDR1 SGHAT and CDR2 FQNNGV. This record comes from a study of tumor-infiltrating lymphocytes in primary liver carcinoma. Overall study context: Tumors were stage T1-T3 N0M0, roughly 4.2 to 11 cm across. Study-level results: Against blood, tumors held a significantly higher top-250-clone fraction (p = 0.039).

Synthesis of TCR beta cDNA was carried out from 500 ng total RNA with a constant-region primer. What produced the TCR beta libraries was three nested multiplex PCR rounds using slightly modified ARM-PCR. Amplification in the first two PCR rounds was performed using TRBV1-TRBV30 forward primers and a C-beta reverse primer for approximately 10 cycles each. TCRdb analysed the multiplex PCR reads with MiXCR anew, one entry per CDR3 protein. Counted here are roughly 100,000 distinct CDR3 sequences, approximately 82% occurring once; the ten biggest clones make up roughly a fifth. The source of this sequence is a man aged 35-49 years with primary liver carcinoma and hepatitis B virus infection. The sample comprised liver tumor tissue from sampling region 3. Subset of the sample: tumor region T3, left-lateral pole. V and J are TRBV11-2 and TRBJ1-1; D not certain. The CDR3 region has the DNA TGTGCAAGCACCCGATCGGGGAACACTGGAGCTTTCTTT. Translating gives CASTRSGNTGAFF. Complete variable domain (other parts from reference TRBV11-2 and TRBJ1-1): EAGVAQSPRYKIIEKRQSVAFWCNPISGHATLYWYQQILGQGPKLLIQFQNNGVVDDSQLPKDRFSAERLKGVDSTLKIQPAKLEDSAVYLCASTRSGNTGAFFGQGTRLTVV.